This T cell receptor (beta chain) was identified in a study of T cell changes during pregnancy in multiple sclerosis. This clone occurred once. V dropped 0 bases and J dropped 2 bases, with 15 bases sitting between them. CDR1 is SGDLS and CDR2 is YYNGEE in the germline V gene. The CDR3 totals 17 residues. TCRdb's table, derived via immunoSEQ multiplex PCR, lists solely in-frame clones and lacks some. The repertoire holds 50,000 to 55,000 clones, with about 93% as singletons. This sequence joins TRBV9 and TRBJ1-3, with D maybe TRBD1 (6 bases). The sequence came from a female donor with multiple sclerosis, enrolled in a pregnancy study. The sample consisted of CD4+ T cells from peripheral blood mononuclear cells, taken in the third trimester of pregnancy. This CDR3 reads CASSVAGEQRPGNTIYF. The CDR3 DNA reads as TGTGCCAGCAGCGTAGCAGGGGAACAGAGGCCTGGAAACACCATATATTTT. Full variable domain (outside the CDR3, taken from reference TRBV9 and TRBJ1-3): DSGVTQTPKHLITATGQRVTLRCSPRSGDLSVYWYQQSLDQGLQFLIQYYNGEERAKGNILERFSAQQFPDLHSELNLSSLELGDSALYFCASSVAGEQRPGNTIYFGEGSWLTVV.